These 9 T cell receptor beta chains share one sample of origin, sequenced in a study of T cell responses to AZD1222 COVID-19 vaccine. Data came from immunoSEQ multiplex PCR; TCRdb stores just in-frame clones and leaves some out. The sample gives 90,000 to 110,000 clones, 82% of which show up once; less than 6% is in the top ten. The material sequenced was peripheral blood, taken on day 0 of AZD1222 vaccination. All receptors come from an adult in good health.

The chain recombines TRBV4-3 with TRBJ2-3; 14 nucleotides line up with TRBD2. J gave up 6 bases and V 4 bases, and 3 bases lay outside the gene matches. The length of the CDR3 is 15 residues. The V gene's germline CDR1 is LGHNA and CDR2 YSLEER. This CDR3 reads CASSRGLAGDDTQYF. For the CDR3, the DNA is TGCGCCAGCAGCCGGGGACTAGCGGGGGACGATACGCAGTATTTT.

This sequence joins TRBV5-6 and TRBJ1-2; D is perhaps TRBD1 (6 bases). V was pared by 4 bases and J by 8 bases, with 15 bases between. Germline values: CDR1 SGHDT, CDR2 YYEEEE. The CDR3 length is 13 residues. The CDR3 nucleotides read TGTGCCAGCAGCCTACAGGGAAATCGGGGCTACACCTTC. As protein: CASSLQGNRGYTF.

The chain recombines TRBV5-1 with TRBJ2-5; 7 nucleotides agree with TRBD2. V trimming: 0 bases; J trimming: 3 bases; junction bases outside the gene matches: 8. Germline-derived CDR1 and CDR2 are SGHRS and YFSETQ. The CDR3 length is 16 residues. CDR3 DNA sequence: TGCGCCAGCAGCTTGGGTCCGGGGGGAGGTAAAGAGACCCAGTACTTC. This gives the protein CASSLGPGGGKETQYF.

V gene TRBV27 combines with J gene TRBJ1-6, with 9 nucleotides matching TRBD1. The CDR3 covers 14 residues. Germline assignment: CDR1 MNHEY and CDR2 SMNVEV (reference sequence). The V gene end was trimmed by 5 bases and the J gene end by 9 bases; junction bases not matched to a gene: 5. The CDR3 region is CASSLGTGSSPLHF. For the CDR3, the DNA is TGTGCCAGCAGTCTGGGGACAGGGAGTTCACCCCTCCACTTT.

This chain connects TRBV7-8 to TRBJ2-7; D ambiguous. Germline V gene sequence: CDR1 SGHVS, CDR2 FQNEAQ. CDR3 length equals 15 residues. V was pared by 0 bases and J by 4 bases, with 13 bases between. CDR3 in DNA: TGTGCCAGCAGCTTAGCGTCTGGAACTTGGTACGAGCAGTACTTC. As protein: CASSLASGTWYEQYF.

This clone was picked up a small number of times. V gene TRBV7-9 combines with J gene TRBJ1-2; D not certain. V was pared by 5 bases and J by 8 bases, with 12 bases between. CDR1 and CDR2 (germline): SEHNR, FQNEAQ (reference sequence). The CDR3 is made up of 12 amino acids. The CDR3 spells CASSRARRGYTF. For the CDR3, the DNA is TGTGCCAGCAGCCGGGCCCGACGGGGCTACACCTTC.

In nucleotides, the CDR3 is TGTGCCACACAATTGAGGGGGTTGTCCGGGGAGCTGTTTTTT. Its protein is CATQLRGLSGELFF. J is TRBJ2-2 and V is TRBV7-2; TRBD1 is a possible D gene (6 bases). V shed 10 bases and J shed 6 bases, with 18 bases lying between them. CDR3 length: 14 residues. CDR1 and CDR2 from the germline V gene are SGHTA and FQGNSA.

The chain carries TRBV6-5 and TRBJ2-7; TRBD1 matches at 7 bases. This CDR3 comprises 15 residues. With V trimmed by 4 bases and J by 7 bases, 13 bases remained unmatched. The V gene's germline CDR1 is MNHEY and CDR2 SVGAGI. CDR3 sequence reads: CASSSTPTGSREQYF. As DNA, the CDR3 is TGTGCCAGCAGTTCGACGCCGACAGGGTCGAGGGAGCAGTACTTC.

CDR3 in DNA: TGCGCCAGCAGCCAAGTTTCGGGACAGGGGAATTCACCCCTCCACTTT. It codes for CASSQVSGQGNSPLHF. The chain employs TRBV4-3 and TRBJ1-6; TRBD1 matches 10 bases. This CDR3 is built from 16 residues. The germline gives CDR1 LGHNA, CDR2 YSLEER. V lost 1 base to trimming and J lost 7 bases; unmatched junction nucleotides: 4.